This is a list of T cell receptor beta chains from one sample in a study of T cell repertoires in ileal Crohn's disease. The data were produced by immunoSEQ multiplex PCR, yet TCRdb's version contains in-frame clones alone and is incomplete. Among about 8,400 clones listed, approximately 80% were seen once. What was sequenced was ileal tissue. All receptors derive from an adult with Crohn's disease. Each CDR3 is given with its conserved first and last residue. The D gene is left open where the match is weak. Only part of the rows carry a size: once, few, many, or a class if the clone is expanded.

d_gene	abundance	v_gene	j_gene	CDR3nt	CDR3aa
.	.	TRBV19	TRBJ2-3	TGTGCCAGTAGTATCGGGACTGATACGCAGTATTTT	CASSIGTDTQYF
.	.	TRBV18	TRBJ2-7	TGTGCCAGCTCACCAGAGGCAGGGGGGTCCTACGAGCAGTACTTC	CASSPEAGGSYEQYF
.	.	TRBV28	TRBJ2-7	TGTGCCAGCAGTAGTCAGTACGAGCAGTACTTC	CASSSQYEQYF
.	.	TRBV28	TRBJ2-7	TGTGCCAGCAGTTCCCCCTCCGGAGGAACCCACGAGCAGTACTTC	CASSSPSGGTHEQYF
TRBD2	.	TRBV25-1	TRBJ2-3	TGTGCCAGCAGTCCCTCACCGCGTGCTAGCGGGAACACAGATACGCAGTATTTT	CASSPSPRASGNTDTQYF
TRBD2	.	TRBV6-1	TRBJ2-7	TGTGCCAGCAGAGGCGCCGGGACTAGCGGCTACGAGCAGTACTTC	CASRGAGTSGYEQYF
.	once	TRBV7-3	TRBJ2-3	TGTGCCAGCAGCCCAACCCTAGGGGGAAGCACAGATACGCAGTATTTT	CASSPTLGGSTDTQYF
TRBD1	.	TRBV11-2	TRBJ2-5	TGTGCCAGCAGCAGGGACAGGGGCGGAAAGACCCAGTACTTC	CASSRDRGGKTQYF
TRBD2	.	TRBV30	TRBJ2-7	TGTGCCTGGAGTGTACAACTAGCGGGCGCCGAGCAGTACTTC	CAWSVQLAGAEQYF
TRBD1	.	TRBV7-3	TRBJ1-1	TGTGCCAGCAGCCTACAGGGGACGAACACTGAAGCTTTCTTT	CASSLQGTNTEAFF
.	.	TRBV7-2	TRBJ2-3	TGTGCCAGCAGCTTAGATAGGACAGATACGCAGTATTTT	CASSLDRTDTQYF
.	.	TRBV6-5	TRBJ2-1	TGTGCCAGCAGTCCCTCGGGGAATGAGCAGTTCTTC	CASSPSGNEQFF
.	.	TRBV10-3	TRBJ1-1	TGTGCCACCGGACAGCTCTCCGGGGAGAACACTGAAGCTTTCTTT	CATGQLSGENTEAFF
.	.	TRBV29-1	TRBJ2-3	TGCAGCGTTGAGTGGTCACCGAGGGGTACGCAGTATTTT	CSVEWSPRGTQYF
.	.	TRBV25-1	TRBJ2-7	TGTGCCACCGAGTCACAGTCCGGGACTGAGCAGTACTTC	CATESQSGTEQYF
.	.	TRBV11-2	TRBJ2-3	TGTGCCAGCAGCCCCCATAGCACAGATACGCAGTATTTT	CASSPHSTDTQYF
.	.	TRBV28	TRBJ2-5	TGTGCCAGCAGTTTATCCGGGCCCCAAGAGACCCAGTACTTC	CASSLSGPQETQYF
TRBD2	once	TRBV10-1	TRBJ2-5	TGCGCCAGCAGTCCTTGGTGGCTAGCGGGAAGAAGGGGTAGGTGGGAGACCCAGTACTTC	CASSPWWLAGRRGRWETQYF
.	.	TRBV6-6	TRBJ2-5	TGTGCCAGCAGTGGAGGGACCTTAACGACAGAGACCCAGTACTTC	CASSGGTLTTETQYF
TRBD2	.	TRBV7-8	TRBJ2-1	TGTGCCAGCAGCGGGACTAGCGGGGTAAATGAGCAGTTCTTC	CASSGTSGVNEQFF
TRBD1	once	TRBV5-4	TRBJ2-5	TGTGCCAGCAGGGGGGTCACAGGGGGCTCGGAGACCCAGTACTTC	CASRGVTGGSETQYF
.	.	TRBV5-1	TRBJ1-1	TGCGCCAGCAGCTCCAACAGGGACCAAGCTTTCTTT	CASSSNRDQAFF
.	.	TRBV20-1	TRBJ1-1	TGCAGTGCTAGAGGAAGTGCTGAAGCTTTCTTT	CSARGSAEAFF